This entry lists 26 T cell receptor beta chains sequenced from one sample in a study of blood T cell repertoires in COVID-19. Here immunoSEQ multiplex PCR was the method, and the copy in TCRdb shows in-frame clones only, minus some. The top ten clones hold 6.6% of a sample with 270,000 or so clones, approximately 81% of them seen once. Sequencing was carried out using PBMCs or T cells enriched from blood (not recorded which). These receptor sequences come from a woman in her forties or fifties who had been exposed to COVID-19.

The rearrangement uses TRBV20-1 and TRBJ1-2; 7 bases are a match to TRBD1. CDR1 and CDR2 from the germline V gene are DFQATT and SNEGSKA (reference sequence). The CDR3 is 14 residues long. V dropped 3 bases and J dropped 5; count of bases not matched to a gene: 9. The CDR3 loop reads CSASSTGVQYGYTF. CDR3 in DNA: TGCAGTGCTAGTTCCACAGGGGTTCAGTATGGCTACACCTTC.

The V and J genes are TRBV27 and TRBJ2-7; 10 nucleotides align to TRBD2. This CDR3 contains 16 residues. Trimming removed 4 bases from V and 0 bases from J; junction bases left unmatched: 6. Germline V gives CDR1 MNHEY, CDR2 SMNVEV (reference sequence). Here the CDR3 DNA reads TGTGCCAGCAGTTCGAGAAGGACTAGCGGCTCCTACGAGCAGTACTTC. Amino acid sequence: CASSSRRTSGSYEQYF.

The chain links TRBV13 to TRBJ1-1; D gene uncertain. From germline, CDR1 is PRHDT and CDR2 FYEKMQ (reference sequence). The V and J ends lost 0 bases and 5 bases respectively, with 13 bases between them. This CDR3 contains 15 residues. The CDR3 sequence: CASSLGGFGGTEAFF. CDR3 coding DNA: TGTGCCAGCAGCTTAGGTGGGTTCGGAGGGACTGAAGCTTTCTTT. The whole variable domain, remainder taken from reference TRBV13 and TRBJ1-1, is AAGVIQSPRHLIKEKRETATLKCYPIPRHDTVYWYQQGPGQDPQFLISFYEKMQSDKGSIPDRFSAQQFSDYHSELNMSSLELGDSALYFCASSLGGFGGTEAFFGQGTRLTVV.

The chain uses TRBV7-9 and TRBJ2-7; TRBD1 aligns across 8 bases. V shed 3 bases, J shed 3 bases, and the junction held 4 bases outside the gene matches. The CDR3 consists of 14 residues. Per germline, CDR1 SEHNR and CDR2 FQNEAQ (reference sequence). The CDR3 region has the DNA TGTGCCAGCAGCTTTGGACAGGGAAGCTACGAGCAGTACTTC. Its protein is CASSFGQGSYEQYF.

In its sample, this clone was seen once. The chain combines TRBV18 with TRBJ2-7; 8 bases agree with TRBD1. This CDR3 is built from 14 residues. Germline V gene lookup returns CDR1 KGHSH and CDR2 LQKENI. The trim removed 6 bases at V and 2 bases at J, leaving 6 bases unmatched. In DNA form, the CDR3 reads TGTGCCAGCTCCGACCAGGGGGCGACCTACGAGCAGTACTTC. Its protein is CASSDQGATYEQYF.

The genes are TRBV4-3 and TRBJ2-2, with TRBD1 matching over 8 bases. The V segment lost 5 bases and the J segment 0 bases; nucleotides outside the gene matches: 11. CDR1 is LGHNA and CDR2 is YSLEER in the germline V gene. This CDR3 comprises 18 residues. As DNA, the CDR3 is TGCGCCAGCAGCTCCGGGACAGGCCGAGCCCCGAACACCGGGGAGCTGTTTTTT. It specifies CASSSGTGRAPNTGELFF.

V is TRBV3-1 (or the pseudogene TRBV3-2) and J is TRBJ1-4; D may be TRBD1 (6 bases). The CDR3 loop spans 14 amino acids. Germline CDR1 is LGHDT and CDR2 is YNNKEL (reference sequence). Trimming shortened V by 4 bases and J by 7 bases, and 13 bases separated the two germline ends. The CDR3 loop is CASSPGGFSEKLFF. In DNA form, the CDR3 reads TGTGCCAGCAGCCCGGGGGGCTTTTCTGAAAAACTGTTTTTT.

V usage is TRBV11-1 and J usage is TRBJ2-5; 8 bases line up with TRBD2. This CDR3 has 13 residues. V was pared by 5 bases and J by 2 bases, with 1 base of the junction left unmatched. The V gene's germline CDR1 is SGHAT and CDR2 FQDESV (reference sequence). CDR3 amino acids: CASSRGGQETQYF. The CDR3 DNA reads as TGTGCCAGCAGCCGCGGGGGGCAAGAGACCCAGTACTTC.

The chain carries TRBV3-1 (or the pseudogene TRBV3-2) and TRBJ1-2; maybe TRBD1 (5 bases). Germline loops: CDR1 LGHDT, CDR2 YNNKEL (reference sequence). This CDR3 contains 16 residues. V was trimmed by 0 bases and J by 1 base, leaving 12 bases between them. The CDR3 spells CASSQDPWGYNYGYTF. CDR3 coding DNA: TGTGCCAGCAGCCAAGATCCCTGGGGCTATAACTATGGCTACACCTTC.

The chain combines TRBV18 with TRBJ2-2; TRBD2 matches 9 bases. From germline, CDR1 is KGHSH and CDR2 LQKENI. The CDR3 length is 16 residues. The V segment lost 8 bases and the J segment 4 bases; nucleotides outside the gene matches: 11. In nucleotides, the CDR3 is TGTGCCAGCCCAATCAATAGCGGGGGTTTCACCGGGGAGCTGTTTTTT. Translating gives CASPINSGGFTGELFF.

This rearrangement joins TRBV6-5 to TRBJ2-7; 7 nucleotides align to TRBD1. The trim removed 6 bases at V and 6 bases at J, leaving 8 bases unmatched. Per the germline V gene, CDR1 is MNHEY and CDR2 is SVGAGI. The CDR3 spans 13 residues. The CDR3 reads CASSFRQGGEQYF. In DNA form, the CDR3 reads TGTGCCAGCAGCTTCCGACAGGGTGGCGAGCAGTACTTC.

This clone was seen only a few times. CDR3 coding DNA: TGTGCCAGTAGTATAGCGGCCGGGTTGGATGGCTACACCTTC. Its translation: CASSIAAGLDGYTF. The chain uses TRBV19 and TRBJ1-2; D call uncertain. This CDR3 has 14 amino acids. The germline gives CDR1 LNHDA, CDR2 SQIVND (reference sequence). V was trimmed by 1 base and J by 6 bases, leaving 12 bases between them.

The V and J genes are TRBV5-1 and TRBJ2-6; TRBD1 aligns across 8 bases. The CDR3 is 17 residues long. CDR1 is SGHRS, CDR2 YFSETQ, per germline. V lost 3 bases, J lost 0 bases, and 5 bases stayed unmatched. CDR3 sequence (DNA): TGCGCCAGCAGCTCGGGACAGGCCCTCTCTGGGGCCAACGTCCTGACTTTC. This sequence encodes CASSSGQALSGANVLTF.

CDR3: CASSPGQGYGYTF. The CDR3 DNA reads TGCGCCAGCAGTCCGGGACAGGGGTATGGCTACACCTTC. The chain recombines TRBV10-2 with TRBJ1-2; the match to TRBD1 covers 10 bases. This CDR3 contains 13 residues. Germline V lookup: CDR1 WSHSY, CDR2 SAAADI. The J segment lost 5 bases and the V segment lost 5 bases, leaving 2 bases of the junction unmatched.

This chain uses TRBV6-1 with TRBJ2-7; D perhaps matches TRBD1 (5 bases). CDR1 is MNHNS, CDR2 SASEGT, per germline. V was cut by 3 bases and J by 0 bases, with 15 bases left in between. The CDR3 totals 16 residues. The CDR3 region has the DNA TGTGCCAGCAGTGATGGTCCCAGGGAAAGCTCCTACGAGCAGTACTTC. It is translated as CASSDGPRESSYEQYF.

The CDR3 sequence is CASRRSSYNSPLHF. Written as DNA, the CDR3 is TGTGCCAGCAGGCGAAGCTCCTATAATTCACCCCTCCACTTT. The rearrangement uses TRBV5-4 and TRBJ1-6; unclear D gene. This CDR3 has 14 amino acids. Trimming stripped 5 bases from V and 0 bases from J, with 6 bases between. The germline CDR1 and CDR2 sequences are SGHNT and YYREEE (reference sequence).

The DNA of the CDR3 is TGTGCCAGCAGTTCAACGGGACTAGTAAACGAGCAGTACTTC. Amino acids: CASSSTGLVNEQYF. This chain links TRBV6-2 or TRBV6-3 with TRBJ2-7, with 8 positions matching TRBD2. Germline-derived CDR1 and CDR2 are MNHEY and SVGEGT. Trimming cost V 4 bases and J 5 bases; bases outside gene matches: 7. This CDR3 has 14 residues.

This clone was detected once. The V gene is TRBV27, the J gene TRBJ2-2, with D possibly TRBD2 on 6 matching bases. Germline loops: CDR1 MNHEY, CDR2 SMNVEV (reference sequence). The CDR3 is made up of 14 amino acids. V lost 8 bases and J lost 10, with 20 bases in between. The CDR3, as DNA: TGTGCCAGCGCTGCAGCGGGTGGGCCCGAGGAGCTGTTTTTT. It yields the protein CASAAAGGPEELFF.

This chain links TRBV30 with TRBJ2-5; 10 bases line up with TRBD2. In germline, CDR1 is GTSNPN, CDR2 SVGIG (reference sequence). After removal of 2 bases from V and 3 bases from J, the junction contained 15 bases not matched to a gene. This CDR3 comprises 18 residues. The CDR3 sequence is CAWSTQRGGLLTEETQYF. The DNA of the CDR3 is TGTGCCTGGAGTACTCAGCGGGGGGGTCTATTAACGGAAGAGACCCAGTACTTC.

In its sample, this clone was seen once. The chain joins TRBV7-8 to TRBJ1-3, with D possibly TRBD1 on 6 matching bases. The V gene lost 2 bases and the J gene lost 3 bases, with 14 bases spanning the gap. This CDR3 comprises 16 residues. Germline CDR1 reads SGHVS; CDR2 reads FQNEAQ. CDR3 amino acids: CASSLSLTGGGNTIYF. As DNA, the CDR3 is TGTGCCAGCAGCTTATCCCTGACAGGAGGTGGAAACACCATATATTTT.

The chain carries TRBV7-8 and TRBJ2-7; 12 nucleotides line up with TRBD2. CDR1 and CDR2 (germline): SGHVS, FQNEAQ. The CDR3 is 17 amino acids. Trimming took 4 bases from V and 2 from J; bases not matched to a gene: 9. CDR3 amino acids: CASSWIRTSGAPYEQYF. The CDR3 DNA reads TGTGCCAGCAGCTGGATCCGGACTAGCGGGGCCCCCTACGAGCAGTACTTC.

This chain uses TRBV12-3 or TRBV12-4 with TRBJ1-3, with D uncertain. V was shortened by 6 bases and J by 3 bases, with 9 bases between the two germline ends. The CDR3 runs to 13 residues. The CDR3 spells CASRKNIGNTIYF. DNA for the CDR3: TGTGCCAGCAGGAAAAACATTGGAAACACCATATATTTT.

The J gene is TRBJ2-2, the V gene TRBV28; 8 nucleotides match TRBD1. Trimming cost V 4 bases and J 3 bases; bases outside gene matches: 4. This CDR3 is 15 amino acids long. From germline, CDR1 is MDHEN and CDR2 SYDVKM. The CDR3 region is CASSSQGVDTGELFF. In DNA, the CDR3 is TGTGCCAGCAGTTCACAGGGGGTAGACACCGGGGAGCTGTTTTTT.

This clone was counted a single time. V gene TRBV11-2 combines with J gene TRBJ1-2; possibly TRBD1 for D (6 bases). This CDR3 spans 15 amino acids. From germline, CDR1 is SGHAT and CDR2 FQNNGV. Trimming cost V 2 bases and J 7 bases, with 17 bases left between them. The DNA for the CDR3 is TGTGCCAGCAGCTTAAACCCTCAGGGGCAGGGTGGCTACACCTTC. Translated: CASSLNPQGQGGYTF.

The CDR3 region is CASSLIRGRGYTF. CDR3 nucleotide sequence: TGTGCCAGCAGCTTGATCAGAGGGAGAGGCTACACCTTC. This chain uses TRBV5-4 with TRBJ1-2, with unresolved D. The V end lost 1 base, the J end lost 8 bases, and 12 bases lay between the germline ends. Looked up from germline, CDR1 is SGHNT and CDR2 is YYREEE (reference sequence). The CDR3 contains 13 residues.

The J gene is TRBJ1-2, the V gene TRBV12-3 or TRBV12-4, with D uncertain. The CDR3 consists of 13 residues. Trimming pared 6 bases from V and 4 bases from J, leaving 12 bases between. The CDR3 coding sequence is TGTGCCAGCAGCCGCGGACTAGGCTATGGCTACACCTTC. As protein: CASSRGLGYGYTF.